The clone carrying this T cell receptor (beta chain) was detected many times. Its antigen is unidentified. This CDR3 has 15 residues. The V end was cut by 4 bases, the J end by 1 base, with 12 bases between. From germline, CDR1 is SGHRS and CDR2 YFSETQ. This sample was included in a study of early T cells in non-severe SARS-CoV-2 infection. At the level of the study: Investigators sequenced bulk RNA drawn from unsorted whole blood, and chains remained unpaired.

Researchers attached unique molecular identifiers to individual cDNA molecules. TCRdb reprocessed the 5' RACE reads with MiXCR, giving one entry per CDR3 protein. The data hold 64,000 or so distinct CDR3 sequences, with approximately 10% observed a single time. General study points: CD4 and private specificities were missed by VDJdb matching, which favored anti-spike CD8 responses.

The genes are TRBV5-1 and TRBJ1-5; D is possibly TRBD1 (6 bases). The clonotype was recovered from an adult who was a healthcare worker with PCR-confirmed SARS-CoV-2 infection or an uninfected control (not recorded which). Sample: whole blood, taken at baseline. The CDR3 region is CASSPGGRSNQPQHF. Here the CDR3 DNA reads TGCGCCAGCAGCCCCGGGGGCAGGAGCAATCAGCCCCAGCATTTT. The full variable domain, its missing parts supplied by reference TRBV5-1 and TRBJ1-5, is KAGVTQTPRYLIKTRGQQVTLSCSPISGHRSVSWYQQTPGQGLQFLFEYFSETQRNKGNFPGRFSGRQFSNSRSEMNVSTLELGDSALYLCASSPGGRSNQPQHFGDGTRLSIL.